This TCR beta chain was retrieved from a study of early T cells in non-severe SARS-CoV-2 infection. As for the study in general: It was bulk RNA from unsorted whole blood that was sequenced, and the chains were unpaired.

V lost 4 bases to trimming and J lost 1 base, with 7 bases between them. This CDR3 has 13 amino acids. CDR1 is SGHKS and CDR2 is YYEKEE in the germline V gene (reference sequence). One entry per CDR3 protein, called by TCRdb with MiXCR from the 5' RACE reads. The sample has about 64,000 distinct CDR3 sequences, more than 15% seen once. The sample here was whole blood, taken at baseline. The TCR comes from an adult who was a healthcare worker with PCR-confirmed SARS-CoV-2 infection or an uninfected control (not recorded which). V usage is TRBV5-5 and J usage is TRBJ2-3; D gene unclear. CDR3 protein: CASSPDGTDTQYF. The CDR3 DNA is TGTGCCAGCAGCCCTGATGGCACAGATACGCAGTATTTT.